This T cell receptor beta chain was sequenced for a study of blood T cell repertoires in COVID-19 (dated by TCRdb to 2018 to 2020). Context from the whole study: Samples from collaborators originated in the United States, Italy and Spain and spanned both the acute and convalescent phases of COVID-19. The material from the prospective study consisted of cDNA or gDNA derived from T cells, B-cell-depleted T cells, or PBMCs. Deeply sampled blood TCRbeta repertoires from subjects exposed to, actively infected with, or recovered from COVID-19 were included in the dataset. The repertoires were released in a freely available public database meant as a resource for research on the immune response to SARS-CoV-2. The samples were drawn from two sources: the first 160 participants of the ongoing ImmuneRACE study, and 1,200 or so subjects contributed by 6 global collaborators. Sample metadata almost always included a de-identified subject ID, COVID-19 status, age in years and sex. HLA class I and class II types, where available, came from metadata supplied by the sample provider rather than from assay-based typing.

At one collaborating source in Seattle, patients were enrolled during active infection and were followed longitudinally through the course of disease. The collaborating institutions used their own protocols to collect whole blood in K2EDTA tubes. For TCRbeta analysis, collaborators shipped samples as frozen whole blood, isolated PBMCs, or DNA extracted from either of those sample types. TCRbeta CDR3 regions were amplified from genomic DNA using the immunoSEQ Assay, a bias-controlled multiplex PCR. As for the authors' bioinformatics: The number of nucleated cells in each sample was estimated by amplification of reference gene primers within the assay. To quantify the absolute abundance of each unique TCRbeta CDR3 rearrangement, sequence reads were collapsed and filtered. For each sample, productive Simpson clonality was calculated as the square root of Simpson's diversity index across productive rearrangements. Sourced from immuneACCESS, this table was stored by TCRdb with only in-frame sequences that have V and J called. A share of the clones is absent; for the studies checked, an unresolved V gene accounts for under half, and the remainder has no known explanation. V, J and clone size were drawn from that table, and D and trimming were deduced from the DNA. In all, the sample holds fewer than 200,000 clones, and about four fifths of those were seen once. The biggest ten clones account for approximately 8% of the sample.

The germline V gene (reference sequence) specifies DFQATT as CDR1 and SNEGSKA as CDR2. V and J lose 3 bases and 6 bases, and a span of 14 bases separates them. The cysteine opens and the phenylalanine closes a CDR3 of 13 amino acids. The only DNA kept is the CDR3, 39 bases in frame from the first base. Points the paper makes about the study in general: The amount of clinical and demographic metadata varied by source and participant and was provided uncurated.

Note on this clone: Its cognate antigen has yet to be identified. There are no base qualities to consult, and no much larger clone falls within one base.

The sample consisted of peripheral blood. Recombination connected TRBV20-1 to TRBJ2-5; no D gene is confidently identified. The TCR was taken from a woman aged 65 to 85 with COVID-19, enrolled during active disease. This receptor has the CDR3 CSASASALQTQYF. The nucleotide sequence reads as follows: TGCAGTGCTAGTGCTAGTGCTTTGCAGACCCAGTACTTC.